One and the same sample provided the 16 T cell receptor beta chains below, sequenced in a study of blood T cell repertoires in COVID-19. Sequenced by immunoSEQ multiplex PCR; TCRdb stores in-frame clones only, minus some. The profile shows 150,000 to 200,000 clones, 70% to 90% of them singletons. Sequencing was done on a sample of peripheral blood. Receptors were obtained from a man aged 45 to 65 with active or convalescent COVID-19.

The V gene is TRBV7-2, the J gene TRBJ1-4, with 7 bases matching TRBD1. The CDR3 is 15 amino acids. V lost 2 bases and J lost 8; bases outside the gene matches: 8. In germline, CDR1 is SGHTA, CDR2 FQGNSA. The CDR3 nucleotides read TGTGCCAGCAGCTTAACACGACAGGGAAACGAAAAACTGTTTTTT. Translation: CASSLTRQGNEKLFF.

The rearrangement links TRBV18 to TRBJ1-1; the D is unclear. Germline CDR1 is KGHSH and CDR2 is LQKENI. The CDR3 runs to 14 residues. The germline V and J ends were trimmed by 2 bases and 5 bases, with 12 bases remaining between them. The CDR3 DNA reads TGTGCCAGCTCACCATCAACAGTTGAGACTGAAGCTTTCTTT. Its translation is CASSPSTVETEAFF.

This clone has just one count. The V gene is TRBV4-3, the J gene TRBJ2-1; 9 bases are a match to TRBD2. The germline V gene has CDR1 LGHNA and CDR2 YSLEER. This CDR3 comprises 14 residues. Trimming at V came to 1 base and at J to 10 bases, leaving 5 bases not matched to a gene. The CDR3 is CASSQGGLAGEQFF. The DNA of the CDR3 is TGCGCCAGCAGCCAAGGAGGCCTAGCGGGAGAGCAGTTCTTC.

The chain recombines TRBV28 with TRBJ2-7, with D possibly being TRBD1 (6 bases). The length of the CDR3 is 14 residues. Germline CDR1 reads MDHEN; CDR2 reads SYDVKM. Trimming shortened V by 5 bases and J by 2 bases, and 13 bases separated the two germline ends. In DNA form, the CDR3 reads TGTGCCAGCAGTATCCACAGGGTCGCCTACGAGCAGTACTTC. Translation gives CASSIHRVAYEQYF.

The chain employs TRBV5-1 and TRBJ1-2; tentative D call: TRBD1 (5 bases). V lost 1 base and J lost 4, with 14 bases in between. This CDR3 has 15 residues. Per the germline V gene, CDR1 is SGHRS and CDR2 is YFSETQ. The CDR3 DNA reads TGCGCCAGCAGCTTGAGGGAGGGTGGGGCCTATGGCTACACCTTC. Its protein product is CASSLREGGAYGYTF. Supplemented by reference TRBV5-1 and TRBJ1-2, the full variable domain reads KAGVTQTPRYLIKTRGQQVTLSCSPISGHRSVSWYQQTPGQGLQFLFEYFSETQRNKGNFPGRFSGRQFSNSRSEMNVSTLELGDSALYLCASSLREGGAYGYTFGSGTRLTVV.

This clone was detected a few times. The rearrangement joins TRBV7-3 to TRBJ1-1, with D unclear. The germline V gene encodes CDR1 SGHTA and CDR2 FQGTGA. With 6 bases removed from V and 4 bases from J, the gap between germline ends came to 12 bases. The CDR3 totals 13 residues. The CDR3 sequence is CASSEVPGTEAFF. CDR3 bases: TGTGCCAGCAGTGAGGTCCCCGGCACTGAAGCTTTCTTT.

V is TRBV2 and J is TRBJ1-1, with D maybe TRBD1 (6 bases). The CDR3 covers 13 residues. The V and J ends lost 8 bases and 1 base respectively, with 11 bases between them. The germline V gene has CDR1 SNHLY and CDR2 FYNNEI. CDR3 sequence: CASLRDTNTEAFF. The CDR3 coding sequence is TGTGCCAGCTTAAGGGACACGAACACTGAAGCTTTCTTT.

The gene calls are TRBV5-6 and TRBJ2-7, with D perhaps TRBD1 (5 bases). Trimming left V 3 bases short and J 1 base short, with 20 bases between. The CDR3 is 17 amino acids. Germline assignment: CDR1 SGHDT and CDR2 YYEEEE. The CDR3 nucleotides read TGTGCCAGCAGCTGGGGCCCCTCCGTGTTAGGGTCCTACGAGCAGTACTTC. It specifies CASSWGPSVLGSYEQYF.

The J gene is TRBJ2-2, the V gene TRBV9; 7 bases are shared with TRBD2. The length of the CDR3 is 15 residues. Germline CDR1 SGDLS, CDR2 YYNGEE. Losses at the gene ends were 4 bases for V and 6 bases for J; bases not matched to a gene: 9. CDR3 sequence reads: CASSSGGMGSGELFF. CDR3 nucleotide sequence: TGTGCCAGCAGCTCCGGGGGGATGGGGTCCGGGGAGCTGTTTTTT.

Only one count was recorded for this clone. The J gene is TRBJ1-1, the V gene TRBV7-3; TRBD1 matches 8 bases. The trim removed 5 bases at V and 1 base at J, leaving 3 bases unmatched. This CDR3 spans 14 amino acids. In germline, CDR1 is SGHTA, CDR2 FQGTGA. The CDR3 nucleotides are TGTGCCAGCAGCCAAGGACAGGGGAACACTGAAGCTTTCTTT. This gives the protein CASSQGQGNTEAFF.

This clone is a singleton in its sample. The V call is TRBV6-5, the J call TRBJ1-2; no reliable D call. Trimming cost V 0 bases and J 8 bases, with 13 bases left between them. The CDR3 sequence is 14 residues long. Germline V CDR1 and CDR2: MNHEY, SVGAGI. The CDR3 is CASSYSLKPGGYTF. The DNA of the CDR3 is TGTGCCAGCAGTTACTCACTCAAGCCGGGGGGCTACACCTTC.

This clone was found a few times. The gene calls are TRBV27 and TRBJ2-2, with 7 bases that match TRBD1. With 4 bases clipped from V and 7 bases from J, the junction kept 6 bases outside the gene matches. This CDR3 has 14 residues. Looked up from germline, CDR1 is MNHEY and CDR2 is SMNVEV (reference sequence). Here the CDR3 DNA reads TGTGCCAGCAGTTCAGGGGGTTACGGCGGGGAGCTGTTTTTT. Translated, it gives CASSSGGYGGELFF.

The chain has TRBV19 and TRBJ1-2, with 7 bases lining up with TRBD1. The CDR3 covers 13 residues. Losses at the gene ends were 3 bases for V and 7 bases for J; bases not matched to a gene: 5. CDR1 is LNHDA, CDR2 SQIVND, per germline (reference sequence). The CDR3 DNA reads as TGTGCCAGTAGTATTGACAGGGATGGTGGCTACACCTTC. This encodes CASSIDRDGGYTF.

The chain links TRBV7-9 to TRBJ1-5, with 7 bases that match TRBD1. With 0 bases clipped from V and 3 bases from J, the junction kept 2 bases outside the gene matches. Germline CDR1 is SEHNR and CDR2 is FQNEAQ (reference sequence). CDR3 length: 15 residues. The CDR3 DNA is TGTGCCAGCAGCTTAGCCGGGACAGTCAATCAGCCCCAGCATTTT. Translating it yields CASSLAGTVNQPQHF.

This chain uses TRBV28 with TRBJ2-2; 9 nucleotides agree with TRBD1. The CDR3 is 16 residues long. Germline V lookup: CDR1 MDHEN, CDR2 SYDVKM. Germline trimming cut 4 bases from V and 6 bases from J; bases unmatched to any gene: 9. The CDR3 nucleotides read TGTGCCAGCAGTTCCCGGGACAGGGCAGGTCCCGGGGAGCTGTTTTTT. It yields the protein CASSSRDRAGPGELFF.

A note on this clone: Additional DNA sequences in this sample encode the identical CDR3. The genes are TRBV4-2 and TRBJ2-7; weak D call: TRBD2 (6 bases). CDR1 and CDR2 from the germline V gene are LGHNA and YNFKEQ. CDR3 length: 14 residues. V was clipped by 1 base and J by 2 bases, with 9 bases between them. The CDR3 is CASSQGAGPYEQYF. The CDR3 nucleotides read TGTGCCAGCAGCCAAGGGGCGGGGCCCTACGAGCAGTACTTC.